This T cell receptor beta chain was documented in a study of regulatory T cells in long-lasting Graves disease. Study results and limitations: Comparison showed that persistent patients shared more public clonotypes (about 2,800) than new patients (nearly 1,000).

Trimming shortened V by 3 bases and J by 2 bases, and 15 bases separated the two germline ends. The CDR3 contains 16 residues. CDR1 MNHEY and CDR2 SMNVEV come from the germline V gene (reference sequence). Arm-PCR with iRepertoire HTBI primers amplified the CDR3 regions for these TCR beta libraries. Each CDR3 protein gets one entry after TCRdb re-called the multiplex PCR reads with MiXCR. The data show about 500,000 distinct CDR3 sequences, around 16% seen once. A remark on this clonotype: Antigen unknown.

Time point noted: newly diagnosed GD, antithyroid drugs for less than 3 months. There was RNA extracted from PBMCs, and the TCR library was made from it. The same data also contributed to another study, on T cells in Graves' hyperthyroidism and ophthalmopathy. That paper states: Patients aged 18 to 65 had newly diagnosed hyperthyroidism that had lasted under 2 months.

Specimen: peripheral blood mononuclear cells (PBMCs), collected at new diagnosis, from a patient treated with antithyroid drugs. V gene TRBV27 combines with J gene TRBJ2-3; TRBD1 or TRBD2 may be the D gene (5 bases each). The clonotype was recovered from a man between 40 and 49 years old with Graves disease. CDR3 in DNA: TGTGCCAGCAGTTTGGGTAGCCTCGGGGCCACAGATACGCAGTATTTT. Encoded protein: CASSLGSLGATDTQYF.